A selection of T cell receptor beta chains follows, all from one sample in a study of T-cell memory formation after mild COVID-19. MiXCR, applied by TCRdb to the 5' RACE reads, yields one record per CDR3 protein. The sample shows 35,000 to 50,000 distinct CDR3 sequences, roughly 6.1% of them seen only once. The sample comprised PBMCs or a T cell subset sorted from them (not recorded which). All receptors come from an adult who had mild COVID-19 (a few samples of this study predate the infection). Cell type and time point are not known. The CDR3 runs from the conserved cysteine through the conserved F or W. Fields, in order: clone size, V gene, J gene, D gene, CDR3 protein, CDR3 DNA. The D gene is left open where the match is weak. Where a row states a size, it is once, few, many or the class of an expanded clone; other rows omit it.

>many|TRBV4-1|TRBJ1-5|-
CASSQEGHQPQHF
TGCGCCAGCAGCCAAGAAGGGCATCAGCCCCAGCATTTT
>many|TRBV11-1|TRBJ2-2|-
CASSSRLTGELFF
TGTGCCAGCAGCTCCCGCCTTACCGGGGAGCTGTTTTTT
>many|TRBV29-1|TRBJ2-2|-
CSVDGGSNTGELFF
TGCAGCGTTGATGGGGGATCGAACACCGGGGAGCTGTTTTTT
>many|TRBV7-2|TRBJ2-2|-
CASSSPYAVGTGELFF
TGTGCCAGCAGCTCTCCTTACGCTGTGGGCACCGGGGAGCTGTTTTTT
>many|TRBV7-2|TRBJ1-2|-
CASSLDGKRGYTF
TGTGCCAGCAGCTTAGATGGGAAGCGAGGCTACACCTTC
>-|TRBV7-9|TRBJ1-6|-
CASSHYSGGSPLHF
TGTGCCAGCAGTCATTATTCGGGGGGTTCACCCCTCCACTTT
>many|TRBV6-6|TRBJ2-7|TRBD2
CASRGSSGPSYEQYF
TGTGCCAGCAGGGGTTCTAGCGGGCCCTCCTACGAGCAGTACTTC
>few|TRBV5-1|TRBJ2-2|-
CASSVAGTDNTGELFF
TGCGCCAGCAGCGTAGCCGGGACTGACAACACCGGGGAGCTGTTTTTT
>many|TRBV4-2|TRBJ2-7|-
CASSQPVSRESSYEQYF
TGTGCCAGCAGCCAGCCCGTTAGTCGGGAGAGCTCCTACGAGCAGTACTTC
>many|TRBV7-2|TRBJ2-3|TRBD2
CASSLSAGVTDTQYF
TGTGCCAGCAGCTTATCAGCGGGAGTAACAGATACGCAGTATTTT
>many|TRBV6-2/TRBV6-3|TRBJ2-4|-
CASSLVMGNIQYF
TGTGCCAGCAGTCTAGTGATGGGAAACATTCAGTACTTC